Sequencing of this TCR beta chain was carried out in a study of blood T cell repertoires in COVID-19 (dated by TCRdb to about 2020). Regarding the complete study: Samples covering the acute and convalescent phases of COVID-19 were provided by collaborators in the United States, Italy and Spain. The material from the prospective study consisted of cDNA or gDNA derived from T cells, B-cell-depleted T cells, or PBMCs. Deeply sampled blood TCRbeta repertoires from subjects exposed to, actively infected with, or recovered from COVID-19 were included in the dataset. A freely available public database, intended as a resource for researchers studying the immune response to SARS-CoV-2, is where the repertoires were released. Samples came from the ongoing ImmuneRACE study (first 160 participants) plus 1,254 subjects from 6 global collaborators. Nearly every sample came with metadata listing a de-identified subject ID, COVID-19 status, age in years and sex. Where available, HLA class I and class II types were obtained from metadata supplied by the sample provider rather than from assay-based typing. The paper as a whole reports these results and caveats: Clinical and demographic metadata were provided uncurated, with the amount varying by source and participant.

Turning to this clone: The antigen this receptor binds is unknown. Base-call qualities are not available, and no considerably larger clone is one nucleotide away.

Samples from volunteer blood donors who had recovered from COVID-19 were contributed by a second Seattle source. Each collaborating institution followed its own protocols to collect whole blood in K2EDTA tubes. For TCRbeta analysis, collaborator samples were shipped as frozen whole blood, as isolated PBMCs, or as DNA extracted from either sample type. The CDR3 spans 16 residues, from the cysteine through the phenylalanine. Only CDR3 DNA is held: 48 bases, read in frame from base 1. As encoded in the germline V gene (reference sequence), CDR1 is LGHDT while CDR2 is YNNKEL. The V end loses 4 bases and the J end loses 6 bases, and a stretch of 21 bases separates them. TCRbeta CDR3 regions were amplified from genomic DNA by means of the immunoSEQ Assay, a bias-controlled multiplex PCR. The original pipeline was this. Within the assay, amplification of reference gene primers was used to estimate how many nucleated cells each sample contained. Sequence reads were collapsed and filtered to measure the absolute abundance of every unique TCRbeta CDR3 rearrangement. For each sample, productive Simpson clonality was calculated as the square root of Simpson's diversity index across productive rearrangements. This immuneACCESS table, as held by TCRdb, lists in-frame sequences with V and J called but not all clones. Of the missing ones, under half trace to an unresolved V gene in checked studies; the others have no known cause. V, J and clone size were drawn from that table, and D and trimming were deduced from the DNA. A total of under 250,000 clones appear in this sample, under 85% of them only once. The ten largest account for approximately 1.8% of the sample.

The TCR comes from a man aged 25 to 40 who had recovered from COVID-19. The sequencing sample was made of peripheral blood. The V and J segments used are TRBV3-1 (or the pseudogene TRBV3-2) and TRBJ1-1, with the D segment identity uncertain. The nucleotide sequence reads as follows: TGTGCCAGCAGCCGGTACGGCCGGGGAATCGGCGCTGAAGCTTTCTTT. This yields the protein CASSRYGRGIGAEAFF.